The T cell receptor beta chain under discussion was sequenced for a study of T cells of healthy individuals (dated by TCRdb to 2016 to 2019). Only a few counts were recorded for this clonotype. Which antigen it targets is not known. No per-base quality is available; no much larger clone lies one base away. V was cut back by 4 bases and J by 8 bases, leaving a gap of 23 bases between them. CDR1 and CDR2, per the germline V gene (reference sequence), are MNHEY and SMNVEV. The CDR3 covers 16 residues, taking in both the cysteine and the phenylalanine. The CDR3 DNA has 48 bases and is translated from base 1. The library came from 5' RACE. The run used an Illumina MiSeq. TCRdb itself trimmed the public reads at Q25 with fastp, ran MiXCR and retained productive beta chains. Each record represents a unique CDR3 protein, reported with the most common genes and DNA among its rows. The sample includes tens of thousands of distinct CDR3 sequences, with around 15% observed a single time. The top ten hold around 5.1% of the sample.

The clonotype was recovered from a human donor in good health. The rearrangement combines TRBV27 with TRBJ1-2; 5 matching bases give a weak D call of TRBD1. The CDR3 in this case is CASSSGPPGPVGGYTF. The DNA sequence is TGTGCCAGCAGTTCGGGGCCCCCGGGTCCAGTGGGCGGCTACACCTTC.